These 9 T cell receptor beta chains were all obtained from the same sample, sequenced in a study of low-dose radiotherapy and immunotherapy resistance in tumors. Time point here: before trial treatment. First-strand cDNA relied on TRAV- and TRBV-specific primers spanning alpha and beta chains. TCR amplification used about 18 PCR cycles, a constant-region primer and a V-primer adapter. TCRdb redid the calling of the reads with MiXCR, one entry per CDR3 protein. The sample lists about 39,000 distinct CDR3 sequences, around 30% occurring once. Source: PBMCs, taken before treatment. The receptor set was obtained from a male donor with gallbladder cancer.

The gene calls are TRBV9 and TRBJ2-1; D not certain. Trimming pared 3 bases from V and 10 bases from J, leaving 14 bases between. Germline loops: CDR1 SGDLS, CDR2 YYNGEE. This CDR3 has 13 amino acids. CDR3 sequence: CASSEGWVGEQFF. DNA of the CDR3: TGTGCCAGCAGCGAGGGATGGGTAGGGGAGCAGTTCTTC.

This clonotype has ten or more counts. This sequence joins TRBV12-3 or TRBV12-4 and TRBJ2-6; perhaps D is TRBD1 or TRBD2 (6 bases each). V lost 2 bases and J lost 4, with 9 bases in between. This CDR3 region has 15 residues. The CDR3 region is CASSLRGAGANVLTF. The CDR3 nucleotides read TGTGCCAGCAGTTTAAGGGGGGCCGGGGCCAACGTCCTGACTTTC.

This clonotype was recorded many times. The chain has TRBV20-1 and TRBJ2-5, with unresolved D. The CDR3 is made up of 10 amino acids. CDR1 DFQATT and CDR2 SNEGSKA come from the germline V gene (reference sequence). V lost 3 bases to trimming and J lost 5 bases, with 4 bases between them. The CDR3 loop is CSARHETQYF. Here the CDR3 DNA reads TGCAGTGCTAGGCACGAGACCCAGTACTTC.

This clonotype was seen at least ten times. The chain employs TRBV7-6 and TRBJ2-1; D possibly corresponds to TRBD2 (5 bases). V was shortened by 4 bases and J by 0 bases, with 13 bases between the two germline ends. Germline V gene lookup returns CDR1 SGHVS and CDR2 FNYEAQ. The CDR3 totals 16 residues. DNA of the CDR3: TGTGCCAGCAGCTCTAGCCCTAACCCCTCCTACAATGAGCAGTTCTTC. The encoded protein is CASSSSPNPSYNEQFF.

This clonotype was detected only once. This likely stems from a read error, as it lies one base from a far larger clone. This sequence joins TRBV6-2 or TRBV6-3 and TRBJ2-7; TRBD2 might be the D (5 bases). Trimming left V 5 bases short and J 7 bases short, with 21 bases between. The CDR3 covers 15 residues. Germline V gene lookup returns CDR1 MNHEY and CDR2 SVGEGT. The CDR3 region is CASSDVLGRINEQYF. CDR3 nucleotides: TGTGCCAGCAGTGATGTACTAGGCCGCATCAATGAGCAGTACTTC.

This chain links TRBV20-1 with TRBJ1-2, with 8 bases lining up with TRBD1. The CDR3 is 14 amino acids. The germline V gene encodes CDR1 DFQATT and CDR2 SNEGSKA (reference sequence). V dropped 4 bases and J dropped 1; count of bases not matched to a gene: 5. The DNA of the CDR3 is TGCAGTGCTACCGGGACAGGTCTTAACTATGGCTACACCTTC. Residues: CSATGTGLNYGYTF.

In this sample, this clonotype turned up many times. This chain links TRBV9 with TRBJ1-2; possible D gene TRBD1, 5 bases. Germline CDR1 SGDLS, CDR2 YYNGEE. The CDR3 is 13 residues long. The V gene lost 4 bases and the J gene lost 4 bases, with 11 bases spanning the gap. The CDR3 here is CASSPRDLYGYTF. CDR3 DNA: TGTGCCAGCAGCCCGAGGGACCTCTATGGCTACACCTTC. The full variable domain, with the rest looked up from reference TRBV9 and TRBJ1-2, is DSGVTQTPKHLITATGQRVTLRCSPRSGDLSVYWYQQSLDQGLQFLIQYYNGEERAKGNILERFSAQQFPDLHSELNLSSLELGDSALYFCASSPRDLYGYTFGSGTRLTVV.

The V and J genes are TRBV30 and TRBJ2-1; 7 bases match TRBD1. Per germline, CDR1 GTSNPN and CDR2 SVGIG (reference sequence). The V and J ends lost 5 bases and 0 bases, in that order; junction bases with no gene match: 7. The length of the CDR3 is 15 residues. CDR3 sequence: CAWDRAGGSYNEQFF. CDR3 sequence (DNA): TGTGCCTGGGACAGGGCCGGTGGCTCCTACAATGAGCAGTTCTTC.

With respect to this clonotype: This likely reflects a read error, since a far larger clone is one base away. CDR3 protein: CASKLLAGAYNEQYF. The DNA of the CDR3 is TGTGCCAGCAAACTGTTAGCGGGGGCCTACAATGAGCAGTACTTC. The rearrangement uses TRBV12-3 or TRBV12-4 and TRBJ2-5, with TRBD2 matching over 9 bases. V lost 7 bases, J lost 11 bases, and 17 bases stayed unmatched. The CDR3 covers 15 residues.